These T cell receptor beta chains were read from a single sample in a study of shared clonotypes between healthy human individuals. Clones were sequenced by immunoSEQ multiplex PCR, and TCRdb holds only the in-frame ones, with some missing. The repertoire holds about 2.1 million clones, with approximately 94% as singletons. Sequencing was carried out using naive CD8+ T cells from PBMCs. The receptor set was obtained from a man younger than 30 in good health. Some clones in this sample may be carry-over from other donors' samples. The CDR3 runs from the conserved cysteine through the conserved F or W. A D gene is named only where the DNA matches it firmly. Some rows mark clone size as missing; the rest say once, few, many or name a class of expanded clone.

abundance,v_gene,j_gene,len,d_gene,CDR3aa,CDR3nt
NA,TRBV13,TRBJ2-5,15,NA,CASSFRTGDQETQYF,TGTGCCAGCAGCTTTCGGACGGGGGACCAAGAGACCCAGTACTTC
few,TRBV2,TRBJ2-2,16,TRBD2,CATGVTGGPSTGELFF,TGTGCCACCGGGGTGACGGGAGGGCCGAGCACCGGGGAGCTGTTTTTT
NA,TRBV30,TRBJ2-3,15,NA,CAWSVRRAPTDTQYF,TGTGCCTGGAGTGTGCGGCGGGCCCCCACAGATACGCAGTATTTT
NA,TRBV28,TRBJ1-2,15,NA,CASSLDGTHRYGYTF,TGTGCCAGCAGTTTGGATGGGACTCACCGCTATGGCTACACCTTC
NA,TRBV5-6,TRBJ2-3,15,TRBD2,CASSLAGGRLDTQYF,TGTGCCAGCAGCCTCGCTGGCGGGAGATTAGATACGCAGTATTTT
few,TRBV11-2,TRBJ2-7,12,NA,CASSPGGSDRTF,TGTGCCAGCAGCCCAGGGGGGTCGGACAGGACCTTC
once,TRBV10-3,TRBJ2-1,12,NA,CAISEGGNEQFF,TGTGCCATCAGTGAGGGGGGCAATGAGCAGTTCTTC
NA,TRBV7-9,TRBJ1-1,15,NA,CASSLNAMGSTEAFF,TGTGCCAGCAGCTTAAACGCGATGGGGAGCACTGAAGCTTTCTTT
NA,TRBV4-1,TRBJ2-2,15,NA,CASSPRDLGTGELFF,TGCGCCAGCAGCCCTAGAGACTTGGGCACCGGGGAGCTGTTTTTT
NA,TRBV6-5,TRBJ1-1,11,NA,CASSWNTEAFF,TGTGCCAGCAGTTGGAACACTGAAGCTTTCTTT
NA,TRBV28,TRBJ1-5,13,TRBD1,CASRQTGEQPQHF,TGTGCCAGCAGACAGACAGGGGAACAGCCCCAGCATTTT
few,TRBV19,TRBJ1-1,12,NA,CASSRGNTEAFF,TGTGCCAGTAGTAGAGGGAACACTGAAGCTTTCTTT
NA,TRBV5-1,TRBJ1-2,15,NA,CASSSTPYSLYGYTF,TGCGCCAGCAGCTCAACTCCCTACAGCTTATATGGCTACACCTTC
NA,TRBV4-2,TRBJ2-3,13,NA,CASSPRAQDTQYF,TGTGCCAGCAGCCCCAGGGCACAGGATACGCAGTATTTT
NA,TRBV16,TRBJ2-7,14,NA,CASSQSGRAHEQYF,TGTGCCAGCAGCCAATCGGGCAGGGCCCACGAGCAGTACTTC
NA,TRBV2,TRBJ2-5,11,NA,CASTRRETQYF,TGTGCCAGCACACGACGGGAGACCCAGTACTTC
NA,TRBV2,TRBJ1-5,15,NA,CASSEKSLDFQPQHF,TGTGCCAGCAGCGAAAAATCTCTGGACTTCCAGCCCCAGCATTTT
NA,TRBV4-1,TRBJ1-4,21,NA,CASSLQPGREGGYGFDEKLFF,TGCGCCAGCAGCCTCCAGCCTGGAAGGGAGGGTGGGTACGGGTTTGATGAAAAACTGTTTTTT
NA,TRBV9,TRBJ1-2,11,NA,CASLGVWGYTF,TGTGCCAGCTTAGGGGTTTGGGGCTACACCTTC
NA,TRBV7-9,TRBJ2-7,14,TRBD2,CASSLSGLAYEQYF,TGTGCCAGCAGCCTTTCAGGACTAGCGTACGAGCAGTACTTC
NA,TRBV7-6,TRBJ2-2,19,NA,CASSNRVGGANSATGELFF,TGTGCCAGCAGCAACAGGGTCGGTGGGGCCAACTCCGCTACCGGGGAGCTGTTTTTT
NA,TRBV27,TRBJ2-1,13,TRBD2,CASSFGLAYEQFF,TGTGCCAGCAGTTTTGGACTAGCCTATGAGCAGTTCTTC
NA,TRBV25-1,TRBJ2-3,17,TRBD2,CASSEYKTSGRTDTQYF,TGTGCCAGCAGTGAATACAAAACTAGCGGGAGGACAGATACGCAGTATTTT
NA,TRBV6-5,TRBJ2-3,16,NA,CASSSLQYTLGDTQYF,TGTGCCAGCAGTTCACTTCAATACACCCTGGGAGATACGCAGTATTTT
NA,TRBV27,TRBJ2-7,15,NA,CASSFVLARTYEQYF,TGTGCCAGCAGTTTTGTGCTAGCGCGGACCTACGAGCAGTACTTC
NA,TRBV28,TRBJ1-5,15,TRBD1,CASSLTVTGKKPQHF,TGTGCCAGCAGTTTAACGGTGACAGGGAAGAAGCCCCAGCATTTT
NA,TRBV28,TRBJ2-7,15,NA,CASSLSLRGSYEQYF,TGTGCCAGCAGTTTATCGTTGCGAGGCTCCTACGAGCAGTACTTC
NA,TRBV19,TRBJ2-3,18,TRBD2,CASSPMTLAGGLTDTQYF,TGTGCCAGTAGTCCCATGACACTAGCGGGAGGCCTCACAGATACGCAGTATTTT
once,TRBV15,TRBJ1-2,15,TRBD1,CATSRNRGLGYGYTF,TGTGCCACCAGCAGGAACAGGGGGCTTGGCTATGGCTACACCTTC
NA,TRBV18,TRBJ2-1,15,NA,CASRPVRAGPNEQFF,TGTGCCAGCCGCCCCGTAAGGGCAGGCCCGAATGAGCAGTTCTTC
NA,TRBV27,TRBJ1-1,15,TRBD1,CASSLSGRGFIEAFF,TGTGCCAGCAGTTTGTCTGGCAGGGGGTTCATTGAAGCTTTCTTT
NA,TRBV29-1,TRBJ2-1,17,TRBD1,CSVGGRAGTEAYNEQFF,TGCAGCGTTGGGGGCCGGGCCGGGACAGAAGCGTATAACGAGCAGTTCTTC
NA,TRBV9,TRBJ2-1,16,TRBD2,CASSVRTSGRYGEQFF,TGTGCCAGCAGCGTCCGGACTAGCGGGAGGTACGGTGAGCAGTTCTTC
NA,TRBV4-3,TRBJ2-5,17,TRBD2,CASSRGTGTSVRETQYF,TGCGCCAGCAGCCGAGGAACCGGGACTAGCGTTCGGGAGACCCAGTACTTC
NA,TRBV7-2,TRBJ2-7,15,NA,CASGALRGRAYEQYF,TGTGCCAGTGGGGCGTTAAGGGGGAGGGCCTACGAGCAGTACTTC
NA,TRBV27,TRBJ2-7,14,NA,CASSPQTGTSEQYF,TGTGCCAGCAGTCCTCAAACCGGGACCTCAGAGCAGTACTTC
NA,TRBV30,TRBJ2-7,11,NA,CAWSVLLEQYF,TGTGCCTGGAGTGTACTGCTCGAGCAGTACTTC
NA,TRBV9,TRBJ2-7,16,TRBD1,CASSASLDRDPYEQYF,TGTGCCAGCAGCGCTTCGCTGGACAGGGACCCCTACGAGCAGTACTTC
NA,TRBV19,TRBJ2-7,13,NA,CATAGPNSYEQYF,TGTGCCACCGCCGGCCCTAACTCCTACGAGCAGTACTTC
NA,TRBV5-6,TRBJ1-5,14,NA,CASSLYQVNQPQHF,TGTGCCAGCAGCTTGTATCAGGTAAATCAGCCCCAGCATTTT
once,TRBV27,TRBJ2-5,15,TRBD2,CASSPGDSGTETQYF,TGTGCCAGCAGTCCCGGGGATAGCGGGACCGAGACCCAGTACTTC